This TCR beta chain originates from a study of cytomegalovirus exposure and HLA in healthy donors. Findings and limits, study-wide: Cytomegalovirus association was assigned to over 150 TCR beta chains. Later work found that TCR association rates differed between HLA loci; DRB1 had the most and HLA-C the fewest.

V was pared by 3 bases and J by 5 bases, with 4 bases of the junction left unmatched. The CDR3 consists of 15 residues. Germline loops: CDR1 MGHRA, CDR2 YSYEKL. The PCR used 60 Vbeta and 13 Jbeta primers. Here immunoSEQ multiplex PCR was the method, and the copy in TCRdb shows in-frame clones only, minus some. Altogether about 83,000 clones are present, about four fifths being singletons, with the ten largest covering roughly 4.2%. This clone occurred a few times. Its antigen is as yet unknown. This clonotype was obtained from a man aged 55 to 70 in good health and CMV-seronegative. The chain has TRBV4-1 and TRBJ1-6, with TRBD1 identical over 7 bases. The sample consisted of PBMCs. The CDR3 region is CASSQEQGNNSPLHF. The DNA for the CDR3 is TGCGCCAGCAGCCAGGAACAGGGGAATAATTCACCCCTCCACTTT.